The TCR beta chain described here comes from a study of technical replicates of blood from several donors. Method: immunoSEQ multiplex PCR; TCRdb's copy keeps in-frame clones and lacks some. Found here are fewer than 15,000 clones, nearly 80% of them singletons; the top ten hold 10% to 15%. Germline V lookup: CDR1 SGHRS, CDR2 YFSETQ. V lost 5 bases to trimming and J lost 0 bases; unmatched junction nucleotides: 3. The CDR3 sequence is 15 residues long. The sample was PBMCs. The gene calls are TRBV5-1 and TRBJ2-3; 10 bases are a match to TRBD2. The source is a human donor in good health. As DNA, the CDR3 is TGCGCCAGCAGAGAGGGACTAGCGAGCACAGATACGCAGTATTTT. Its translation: CASREGLASTDTQYF. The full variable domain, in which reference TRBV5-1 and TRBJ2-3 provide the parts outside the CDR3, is KAGVTQTPRYLIKTRGQQVTLSCSPISGHRSVSWYQQTPGQGLQFLFEYFSETQRNKGNFPGRFSGRQFSNSRSEMNVSTLELGDSALYLCASREGLASTDTQYFGPGTRLTVL.